The sequence of this T cell receptor beta chain was determined in a study of PD-L1 blockade in urothelial cancer. Study-level information: Male sex and bladder-origin urothelial cancer were recorded for twenty-five of 29 patients. Specimens of blood held a median count of 141,255 T cells.

Profiling relied on immunoSEQ multiplex PCR, and the TCRdb table lists in-frame clones only, not all of them. Here the sample spans about 50,000 clones, approximately 79% being singletons. V was pared by 6 bases and J by 1 base, with 12 bases of the junction left unmatched. The CDR3 is 17 amino acids. Per the germline V gene, CDR1 is MDHEN and CDR2 is SYDVKM. Time point here: pretreatment peripheral blood. The receptor comes from a man in his 70s with urothelial cancer. The material sequenced was PBMCs, taken around atezolizumab (anti-PD-L1) treatment. The chain links TRBV28 to TRBJ2-4; 7 bases are a match to TRBD2. The CDR3 spells CASRPLGGSFAKNIQYF. CDR3 sequence (DNA): TGTGCCAGCAGGCCCCTGGGCGGGAGTTTCGCCAAAAACATTCAGTACTTC.